Listed here are 29 T cell receptor beta chains from one sample, sequenced in a study of blood T cell repertoires in COVID-19. Profiled with immunoSEQ multiplex PCR; TCRdb holds only in-frame clones, not every one. The sample has roughly 150,000 clones; more than 65% are singletons. Sequencing was done on a sample of peripheral blood. These receptors were obtained from a man between 65 and 85 years old with active or convalescent COVID-19.

V and J are TRBV27 and TRBJ2-7; D is possibly TRBD1 (5 bases). The CDR3 consists of 13 residues. CDR1 and CDR2 from the germline V gene are MNHEY and SMNVEV (reference sequence). With 2 bases removed from V and 3 bases from J, the gap between germline ends came to 8 bases. The CDR3 reads CASSLKGNYEQYF. The CDR3 DNA follows: TGTGCCAGCAGTTTAAAGGGGAACTACGAGCAGTACTTC.

V gene TRBV30 combines with J gene TRBJ1-3; D call uncertain. The germline V gene has CDR1 GTSNPN and CDR2 SVGIG (reference sequence). This CDR3 has 12 residues. V gave up 8 bases and J gave up 4 bases, with 12 bases separating them. For the CDR3, the DNA is TGTGCCCTACACCGCGGGGGAAACACCATATATTTT. It specifies CALHRGGNTIYF.

This clone occurred a few times. The rearrangement links TRBV7-3 to TRBJ2-7, with D unclear. There are 14 residues in the CDR3. V was trimmed by 1 base and J by 6 bases, leaving 13 bases between them. Germline assignment: CDR1 SGHTA and CDR2 FQGTGA. CDR3 sequence reads: CASSLMGGPGEQYF. CDR3 coding DNA: TGTGCCAGCAGCTTAATGGGTGGGCCAGGCGAGCAGTACTTC.

The CDR3 spells CASSPQPLRGYTF. The CDR3 coding sequence is TGTGCCAGCTCACCTCAACCTCTTCGGGGCTACACCTTC. The chain uses TRBV18 and TRBJ1-2, with D hard to call. Trimming left V 3 bases short and J 8 bases short, with 13 bases between. The germline gives CDR1 KGHSH, CDR2 LQKENI. This CDR3 has 13 amino acids. The entire variable domain, with the rest obtained from reference TRBV18 and TRBJ1-2, is as follows: NAGVMQNPRHLVRRRGQEARLRCSPMKGHSHVYWYRQLPEEGLKFMVYLQKENIIDESGMPKERFSAEFPKEGPSILRIQQVVRGDSAAYFCASSPQPLRGYTFGSGTRLTVV.

The chain uses TRBV5-4 and TRBJ1-1, with TRBD1 as a possible D gene (5 bases). The CDR3 length is 14 residues. Germline CDR1 is SGHNT and CDR2 is YYREEE (reference sequence). Trimming took 0 bases from V and 5 from J, leaving 11 bases between them. The CDR3 DNA sequence: TGTGCCAGCAGCTTGGCGCAGGGCGGAACTGAAGCTTTCTTT. Protein sequence: CASSLAQGGTEAFF. The full variable domain, in which reference TRBV5-4 and TRBJ1-1 provide the parts outside the CDR3, is ETGVTQSPTHLIKTRGQQVTLRCSSQSGHNTVSWYQQALGQGPQFIFQYYREEENGRGNFPPRFSGLQFPNYSSELNVNALELDDSALYLCASSLAQGGTEAFFGQGTRLTVV.

The CDR3 loop is CASSLGGAENTEAFF. Here the CDR3 DNA reads TGTGCCAGCAGTCTAGGGGGGGCCGAGAACACTGAAGCTTTCTTT. V is TRBV28 and J is TRBJ1-1; a weak D match, TRBD1 (6 bases). Trimming left V 5 bases short and J 1 base short, with 14 bases between. From germline, CDR1 is MDHEN and CDR2 SYDVKM. The CDR3 is 15 residues long.

The chain carries TRBV3-1 (or the pseudogene TRBV3-2) and TRBJ2-7; 10 bases agree with TRBD1. Trimming removed 1 base from V and 4 bases from J; junction bases left unmatched: 4. Germline V lookup: CDR1 LGHDT, CDR2 YNNKEL (reference sequence). CDR3 size: 15 residues. CDR3 sequence (DNA): TGTGCCAGCAGCCAAGGTCGGACAGGGGGATACGAGCAGTACTTC. This translates into CASSQGRTGGYEQYF.

CDR3 nucleotide sequence: TGTGCCACCAGTGATCCTAGCGAGTTTTGGAAGCAGTACTTC. Protein sequence: CATSDPSEFWKQYF. The chain has TRBV24-1 and TRBJ2-7, with TRBD2 as a possible D gene (6 bases). The V gene's germline CDR1 is KGHDR and CDR2 SFDVKD. Trimming took off 3 bases at V and 8 bases at J, with 16 bases between the two ends. The CDR3 extends over 14 amino acids.

The V gene is TRBV5-6, the J gene TRBJ2-7; a weak D match, TRBD1 (6 bases). Between the trimmed V and J ends, which lost 0 bases and 6 bases, there was a span of 7 bases. Germline V gene data show CDR1 as SGHDT and CDR2 as YYEEEE. This CDR3 is 12 amino acids long. CDR3: CASSLVGGEQYF. The CDR3 DNA sequence: TGTGCCAGCAGCTTGGTAGGGGGCGAGCAGTACTTC.

The J gene is TRBJ2-5, the V gene TRBV6-4; D is unclear. The CDR3 covers 13 residues. V gave up 4 bases and J gave up 4 bases, with 10 bases separating them. Germline V gene sequence: CDR1 MRHNA, CDR2 SNTAGT. This CDR3 is CASSGKRGETQYF. The CDR3 nucleotides are TGTGCCAGCAGTGGAAAGCGAGGAGAGACCCAGTACTTC.

V gene TRBV29-1 combines with J gene TRBJ2-5, with D unresolved. V lost 6 bases and J lost 5, with 4 bases in between. Per the germline V gene, CDR1 is SQVTM and CDR2 is ANQGSEA. The CDR3 has 9 residues. For the CDR3, the DNA is TGCAGCGTCGGGGAGACCCAGTACTTC. Its protein product is CSVGETQYF.

The V and J genes are TRBV6-6 and TRBJ2-7, with D possibly being TRBD1 (5 bases). The germline gives CDR1 MNHNY, CDR2 SVGAGI (reference sequence). The CDR3 is 13 residues long. V lost 8 bases and J 2 bases, leaving 13 bases between the germline ends. In DNA, the CDR3 is TGTGCCAGCCGAGAGACAGTGACCTACGAGCAGTACTTC. Protein: CASRETVTYEQYF.

The V gene is TRBV27, the J gene TRBJ2-7, with TRBD1 matching 7 bases. Germline V gives CDR1 MNHEY, CDR2 SMNVEV (reference sequence). The CDR3 is made up of 16 amino acids. The trim removed 5 bases at V and 0 bases at J, leaving 10 bases unmatched. CDR3 nucleotides: TGTGCCAGCAGTCTTGGGACAGAAGCCAACTCCTACGAGCAGTACTTC. Its protein is CASSLGTEANSYEQYF.

The chain has TRBV3-1 (or the pseudogene TRBV3-2) and TRBJ2-1; 11 bases match TRBD2. The CDR3 spans 15 residues. CDR1 and CDR2 (germline): LGHDT, YNNKEL (reference sequence). With 4 bases clipped from V and 5 bases from J, the junction kept 4 bases outside the gene matches. CDR3 sequence: CASSPGTSGNNEQFF. The DNA of the CDR3 is TGTGCCAGCAGCCCAGGGACTAGCGGAAACAATGAGCAGTTCTTC.

The V gene is TRBV9, the J gene TRBJ2-3, with 9 bases identical to TRBD2. Germline values: CDR1 SGDLS, CDR2 YYNGEE. Losses at the gene ends were 4 bases for V and 1 base for J; bases not matched to a gene: 4. CDR3 length equals 15 residues. CDR3 in amino acids: CASSSSGGGTDTQYF. The CDR3 coding sequence is TGTGCCAGCAGCAGTAGCGGGGGCGGCACAGATACGCAGTATTTT.

This chain connects TRBV19 to TRBJ1-1; unclear D gene. In germline, CDR1 is LNHDA, CDR2 SQIVND (reference sequence). Trimming cost V 3 bases and J 1 base, with 9 bases left between them. The CDR3 extends over 14 amino acids. The CDR3 spells CASSMGRPNTEAFF. The CDR3 DNA reads TGTGCCAGTAGTATGGGCAGGCCGAACACTGAAGCTTTCTTT.

The chain links TRBV6-5 to TRBJ1-2; D gene ambiguous. Germline V CDR1 and CDR2: MNHEY, SVGAGI. This CDR3 spans 12 amino acids. V was cut by 10 bases and J by 3 bases, with 12 bases left in between. CDR3 sequence reads: CATGIRDYGYTF. The CDR3 DNA is TGTGCCACCGGGATAAGAGACTATGGCTACACCTTC.

The V call is TRBV9, the J call TRBJ1-4; TRBD1 matches at 7 bases. Germline V CDR1 and CDR2: SGDLS, YYNGEE. J gave up 0 bases and V 0 bases, and 2 bases lay outside the gene matches. The CDR3 covers 16 residues. The CDR3 region is CASSVGGTATNEKLFF. DNA of the CDR3: TGTGCCAGCAGCGTAGGAGGGACAGCAACTAATGAAAAACTGTTTTTT. The entire variable domain, with the rest obtained from reference TRBV9 and TRBJ1-4, is as follows: DSGVTQTPKHLITATGQRVTLRCSPRSGDLSVYWYQQSLDQGLQFLIQYYNGEERAKGNILERFSAQQFPDLHSELNLSSLELGDSALYFCASSVGGTATNEKLFFGSGTQLSVL.

This rearrangement joins TRBV19 to TRBJ1-2; 8 bases match TRBD1. Germline loops: CDR1 LNHDA, CDR2 SQIVND (reference sequence). This CDR3 is 15 amino acids long. The junction had 10 bases not matched to a gene; V was cut back by 7 bases and J by 3 bases. CDR3 DNA sequence: TGTGCCAGTAATCTAAGGACAGGGTGGGACTATGGCTACACCTTC. Amino acid sequence: CASNLRTGWDYGYTF. The full variable domain, its missing parts supplied by reference TRBV19 and TRBJ1-2, is DGGITQSPKYLFRKEGQNVTLSCEQNLNHDAMYWYRQDPGQGLRLIYYSQIVNDFQKGDIAEGYSVSREKKESFPLTVTSAQKNPTAFYLCASNLRTGWDYGYTFGSGTRLTVV.

This rearrangement joins TRBV5-1 to TRBJ2-1; 9 nucleotides align to TRBD1. CDR3 size: 14 residues. Germline values: CDR1 SGHRS, CDR2 YFSETQ. Trimming at V came to 5 bases and at J to 10 bases, leaving 10 bases not matched to a gene. CDR3 coding DNA: TGCGCCAGCAGTGCTATGCCCGGGACAGGGGAGCAGTTCTTC. Residues: CASSAMPGTGEQFF.

The chain carries TRBV5-4 and TRBJ1-1; D might be TRBD1 (6 bases). Germline V gives CDR1 SGHNT, CDR2 YYREEE (reference sequence). V was cut by 4 bases and J by 1 base, with 8 bases left in between. The CDR3 loop spans 13 amino acids. Here the CDR3 DNA reads TGTGCCAGCAGCCGACAGGAGAACACTGAAGCTTTCTTT. This gives the protein CASSRQENTEAFF. The full variable domain, its missing parts supplied by reference TRBV5-4 and TRBJ1-1, is ETGVTQSPTHLIKTRGQQVTLRCSSQSGHNTVSWYQQALGQGPQFIFQYYREEENGRGNFPPRFSGLQFPNYSSELNVNALELDDSALYLCASSRQENTEAFFGQGTRLTVV.

V gene TRBV28 combines with J gene TRBJ1-4; D remains unclear. Trimming removed 2 bases from V and 6 bases from J, with 13 bases in between. Germline CDR1 and CDR2: MDHEN and SYDVKM. The CDR3 loop spans 15 amino acids. The CDR3 region has the DNA TGTGCCAGCAGTTTAGGCGGGCAGAGGGATGAAAAACTGTTTTTT. Amino acid sequence: CASSLGGQRDEKLFF.

This chain uses TRBV6-6 with TRBJ2-7; D is perhaps TRBD2 (6 bases). CDR3 length: 12 residues. Germline assignment: CDR1 MNHNY and CDR2 SVGAGI (reference sequence). The V end lost 5 bases, the J end lost 6 bases, and 11 bases lay between the germline ends. The CDR3 is CASSRDSTEQYF. The CDR3 region has the DNA TGTGCCAGCAGTCGGGACTCCACCGAGCAGTACTTC.

V gene TRBV7-2 combines with J gene TRBJ2-7; 9 bases map to TRBD2. Unmatched junction bases numbered 8, after V lost 1 base and J lost 7 bases. CDR1 and CDR2 from the germline V gene are SGHTA and FQGNSA. The CDR3 is 15 residues long. CDR3 sequence (DNA): TGTGCCAGCAGCTTAGTAGGCGGGAGGGAAGGGGAGCAGTACTTC. Translating gives CASSLVGGREGEQYF.

DNA for the CDR3: TGCGCCAGCAGCTTGGTCCCGGGACTAGCGGGGGGCGAGGAGACCCAGTACTTC. Translating it yields CASSLVPGLAGGEETQYF. V is TRBV5-1 and J is TRBJ2-5; 15 bases line up with TRBD2. The V segment lost 0 bases and the J segment 5 bases; nucleotides outside the gene matches: 8. Germline V gene sequence: CDR1 SGHRS, CDR2 YFSETQ. The CDR3 is 18 amino acids.

The chain links TRBV19 to TRBJ1-1; TRBD1 agrees at 7 bases. Germline trimming cut 4 bases from V and 0 bases from J; bases unmatched to any gene: 2. The germline gives CDR1 LNHDA, CDR2 SQIVND (reference sequence). The CDR3 loop spans 14 amino acids. Here the CDR3 reads CASSRGQLNTEAFF. The DNA of the CDR3 is TGTGCCAGTAGTAGGGGACAGCTGAACACTGAAGCTTTCTTT. Drawing the rest from reference TRBV19 and TRBJ1-1, the complete variable domain is DGGITQSPKYLFRKEGQNVTLSCEQNLNHDAMYWYRQDPGQGLRLIYYSQIVNDFQKGDIAEGYSVSREKKESFPLTVTSAQKNPTAFYLCASSRGQLNTEAFFGQGTRLTVV.

This chain joins TRBV30 and TRBJ2-4; D possibly corresponds to TRBD1 (6 bases). Trimming removed 4 bases at V and 3 bases at J, with 16 bases between. The CDR3 runs to 15 residues. The germline gives CDR1 GTSNPN, CDR2 SVGIG (reference sequence). CDR3 nucleotide sequence: TGTGCCTGGACCCCCAGGGGCCGGGGCAAAAACATTCAGTACTTC. Amino acids: CAWTPRGRGKNIQYF.

The rearrangement uses TRBV25-1 and TRBJ1-2; possibly TRBD1 for D (5 bases). The V gene's germline CDR1 is MGHDK and CDR2 SYGVNS. The ends were cut back, 3 bases at V and 4 bases at J, with 21 bases in the middle. The CDR3 covers 17 residues. The CDR3 region has the DNA TGTGCCAGCAGTGATCCCCATGAGGCAGGGAACTCCTATGGCTACACCTTC. As protein: CASSDPHEAGNSYGYTF.

Notes on this clone: This specimen includes other DNA sequences encoding the same CDR3. This chain connects TRBV28 to TRBJ2-7; maybe TRBD1 (6 bases). CDR3 length: 13 residues. Germline V gene sequence: CDR1 MDHEN, CDR2 SYDVKM. Trimming stripped 6 bases from V and 3 bases from J, with 12 bases between. The CDR3 loop reads CASSPGQSYEQYF. The CDR3 DNA reads as TGTGCCAGCAGCCCCGGACAGAGCTACGAGCAGTACTTC.